This is a list of T cell receptor beta chains from one sample in a study of blood T cell repertoires in COVID-19. The assay was immunoSEQ multiplex PCR, and TCRdb's table has in-frame clones only and misses some. The data contain roughly 100,000 clones, over 80% of them seen just once; the ten biggest clones take up 15%. The sequenced sample was peripheral blood. These receptors all come from a man aged 50 or older with acute or convalescent COVID-19. Both conserved end residues are part of each CDR3. Each record gives: CDR3 DNA, CDR3 protein, J gene, clone size, D gene, V gene. D genes are given only for firm matches. Rows give clone size only sometimes, using once, few, many, or a class for an expanded clone.

TGTGCCAGCAGTGAAACAGGGGCCACAGATACGCAGTATTTT | CASSETGATDTQYF | TRBJ2-3 | NA | TRBD1 | TRBV6-4
TGTGCCAGCAGCCGATATACTAGCGGCTCCTACAATGAGCAGTTCTTC | CASSRYTSGSYNEQFF | TRBJ2-1 | NA | TRBD2 | TRBV4-2
TGTGCCAGCAGCACCCTCGGAGGGAGGAACACTGAAGCTTTCTTT | CASSTLGGRNTEAFF | TRBJ1-1 | NA | NA | TRBV14
TGTGCCAGCAGTAGTCCCGGGGGAACTAATGAAAAACTGTTTTTT | CASSSPGGTNEKLFF | TRBJ1-4 | NA | NA | TRBV28
TGTGCCAGCAGTAAATATAGCAATCAGCCCCAGCATTTT | CASSKYSNQPQHF | TRBJ1-5 | NA | NA | TRBV6-5
TGTGCCAGCAGCTTAGACAGGGGACCTAATGAAAAACTGTTTTTT | CASSLDRGPNEKLFF | TRBJ1-4 | NA | TRBD1 | TRBV7-9
TGTGCCAGCAGTCAACGGACTAGCGGGACTGAGCAGTACTTC | CASSQRTSGTEQYF | TRBJ2-7 | NA | TRBD2 | TRBV28
TGTGCCTGGAGAGACCTCGGGACAGGGAATTATGGCTACACCTTC | CAWRDLGTGNYGYTF | TRBJ1-2 | NA | TRBD1 | TRBV30
TGTGCCAGCAAAAACAGGGCTAACTATGGCTACACCTTC | CASKNRANYGYTF | TRBJ1-2 | NA | NA | TRBV27
TGTGCCAGTAGTAATAGTAGCGAGCAGTACTTC | CASSNSSEQYF | TRBJ2-7 | NA | NA | TRBV19
TGTGCCAGCAGCCTTACCTACGAGCAGTACTTC | CASSLTYEQYF | TRBJ2-7 | NA | NA | TRBV14
TGTGCCAGCCGACCCACCCAGGCCACTGGAAACACCATATATTTT | CASRPTQATGNTIYF | TRBJ1-3 | NA | NA | TRBV7-9
TGTGCCAGCAGTGAAGTTGGACAGGGTAATTCACCCCTCCACTTT | CASSEVGQGNSPLHF | TRBJ1-6 | few | TRBD1 | TRBV6-1
TGCGCCAGCAGCTTGGCCATAGGTAGCGGCTACGAGCAGTACTTC | CASSLAIGSGYEQYF | TRBJ2-7 | NA | NA | TRBV5-1
TGTGCCAGCAGCCCTGGGGCAGGTGGAAACACCATATATTTT | CASSPGAGGNTIYF | TRBJ1-3 | NA | NA | TRBV7-9
TGCGCCAGCAGCCGGGGACAGGCGAACACTGAAGCTTTCTTT | CASSRGQANTEAFF | TRBJ1-1 | NA | TRBD1 | TRBV5-1
TGTGCCTGGAGTAGGACGGGACAGGGAGGCGGGAGGGCTGGGGCCAACGTCCTGACTTTC | CAWSRTGQGGGRAGANVLTF | TRBJ2-6 | NA | NA | TRBV30
TGTGCCACCAGTGATCGAACTAGCGGGAGTAATGAGCAGTTCTTC | CATSDRTSGSNEQFF | TRBJ2-1 | NA | TRBD2 | TRBV24-1
TGTGCCAGCAGCTACGAGGGGGCAACTAATGAAAAACTGTTTTTT | CASSYEGATNEKLFF | TRBJ1-4 | NA | NA | TRBV9
TGCGCCAGCAGCTACGAGTCCAATGAGCAGTTCTTC | CASSYESNEQFF | TRBJ2-1 | NA | NA | TRBV5-1
TGTGCCAGCAGCTTCCCTCGATTAGCGGGAGGCAATGAGCAGTTCTTC | CASSFPRLAGGNEQFF | TRBJ2-1 | NA | TRBD2 | TRBV7-8
TGCGCCAGCAGCTGGACAGGGGTTAGGGGTGGCTACACCTTC | CASSWTGVRGGYTF | TRBJ1-2 | NA | TRBD1 | TRBV5-1
TGCGCCAGCAGCTTGGGTTTTCGGGGGTATGAGCAGTTCTTC | CASSLGFRGYEQFF | TRBJ2-1 | NA | NA | TRBV5-1
TGCGCCAGCAGGGATGGGGGGATCGCTGGGGCCAACGTCCTGACTTTC | CASRDGGIAGANVLTF | TRBJ2-6 | few | NA | TRBV5-1
TGTGCCAGTACTATTCAGGACAGGGGATACAATGAGCAGTTCTTC | CASTIQDRGYNEQFF | TRBJ2-1 | NA | TRBD1 | TRBV19
TGTGCCTGGAGCCGAGGGGGCTACGAGCAGTACTTC | CAWSRGGYEQYF | TRBJ2-7 | NA | NA | TRBV30
TGTGCCAGCAGTTTAGCAGGGGGCTACGGAAATTCACCCCTCCACTTT | CASSLAGGYGNSPLHF | TRBJ1-6 | few | TRBD1 | TRBV28
TGTGCCTGGAACCCGGGAGTAGAGACCCAGTACTTC | CAWNPGVETQYF | TRBJ2-5 | NA | NA | TRBV30
TGTGCCAGCAGTCCGGGGACCTACGAGCAGTACTTC | CASSPGTYEQYF | TRBJ2-7 | NA | NA | TRBV27
TGCAGTGCTCAGGGGACCGGGGAGCTGTTTTTT | CSAQGTGELFF | TRBJ2-2 | NA | NA | TRBV20-1
TGTGCCACCAGTGATTTCAGGGGGAATCAGCCCCAGCATTTT | CATSDFRGNQPQHF | TRBJ1-5 | NA | TRBD1 | TRBV24-1
TGTGCCAGCAGTTACCCTCGTCTAGCGGGCTATGGCTACACCTTC | CASSYPRLAGYGYTF | TRBJ1-2 | NA | NA | TRBV6-2/TRBV6-3
TGTGCCAGCTCAACAGTACAAGGGAACACTGAAGCTTTCTTT | CASSTVQGNTEAFF | TRBJ1-1 | NA | NA | TRBV18
TGTGCCAGCAGCCCCTCCTTCGGGACAGGGGCACGGGGGGCCAACGTCCTGACTTTC | CASSPSFGTGARGANVLTF | TRBJ2-6 | NA | TRBD1 | TRBV7-8
TGTGCCAGCAGCTTAAGCCGGGACCCCCGGGGGGAGCAGTACTTC | CASSLSRDPRGEQYF | TRBJ2-7 | NA | NA | TRBV7-8
TGCAGCGTCCATCTAGGCACAGATACGCAGTATTTT | CSVHLGTDTQYF | TRBJ2-3 | few | NA | TRBV29-1
TGTGCCAGCAGCGGCGGGACAGGCCCCTACGAGCAGTACTTC | CASSGGTGPYEQYF | TRBJ2-7 | NA | TRBD1 | TRBV9
TGCGCCAGCAGCCAAGAAGGGACTAGGGCCGGGGAGCTGTTTTTT | CASSQEGTRAGELFF | TRBJ2-2 | NA | TRBD2 | TRBV4-1
TGTGCCAGTAGCCGCCTACTAGCGGGAGACGAGCAGTACTTC | CASSRLLAGDEQYF | TRBJ2-7 | NA | TRBD2 | TRBV19
TGTGCCAGCAGTCCCTCGTGGGCTATGAACACTGAAGCTTTCTTT | CASSPSWAMNTEAFF | TRBJ1-1 | NA | NA | TRBV27
TGTGCCAGCAGCTTCGGTCAACAGGGGTACCTGACTTTC | CASSFGQQGYLTF | TRBJ2-6 | NA | TRBD1 | TRBV7-9
TGTGCCAGCAGTAGAGGCTCCTACAATGAGCAGTTCTTC | CASSRGSYNEQFF | TRBJ2-1 | NA | NA | TRBV6-2/TRBV6-3
TGCGCCAGCAGCCAAAAAAGACAGGGGGCGAACACTGAAGCTTTCTTT | CASSQKRQGANTEAFF | TRBJ1-1 | NA | TRBD1 | TRBV4-1
TGCGCCAGCAGCGCACAGGGCACCGGGGAGCTGTTTTTT | CASSAQGTGELFF | TRBJ2-2 | NA | NA | TRBV5-1
TGTGCCAGCAGCCGGGACTTAAGCACAGATACGCAGTATTTT | CASSRDLSTDTQYF | TRBJ2-3 | few | NA | TRBV11-2
TGTGCCAGCAACTTCCAGGGGGTCTCCTACAATGAGCAGTTCTTC | CASNFQGVSYNEQFF | TRBJ2-1 | NA | TRBD1 | TRBV2
TGTGCCAGCAGTTTACCGGGAACAGATACGCAGTATTTT | CASSLPGTDTQYF | TRBJ2-3 | NA | NA | TRBV28
TGTGCCAGCAGCGACAGACCCTCCCGGGACTCCCGGGCCAATGAGCAGTTCTTC | CASSDRPSRDSRANEQFF | TRBJ2-1 | NA | NA | TRBV9
TGCGCCAGCAGCATCCCCGGGACAGACACAGATACGCAGTATTTT | CASSIPGTDTDTQYF | TRBJ2-3 | NA | TRBD1 | TRBV5-1
TGTGCCAGCGCCTTACGGGGCTACAATGAGCAGTTCTTC | CASALRGYNEQFF | TRBJ2-1 | NA | NA | TRBV25-1
TGTGCCAGCAGCCAAGTGGGGGGTGGTACCGGGGAGCTGTTTTTT | CASSQVGGGTGELFF | TRBJ2-2 | NA | NA | TRBV4-2
TGTGCCAGCAGCTTGGCCCCGGGGGGTCAGCCCCAGCATTTT | CASSLAPGGQPQHF | TRBJ1-5 | NA | NA | TRBV5-6
TGTGCCACCAGTGATTGGGGGGAACAGCCCCAGCATTTT | CATSDWGEQPQHF | TRBJ1-5 | once | NA | TRBV24-1
TGTGCCAGCAGCTTTTCCGGGGAAGAGCAGTACTTC | CASSFSGEEQYF | TRBJ2-7 | NA | NA | TRBV7-9
TGTGCCACCAGTGACCCGGGACTAGCGGGAGAGGAGCAGTTCTTC | CATSDPGLAGEEQFF | TRBJ2-1 | once | TRBD2 | TRBV24-1
TGTGCCAGCTCACAACAAGCGGGAGGCGGCACCGGGGAGCTGTTTTTT | CASSQQAGGGTGELFF | TRBJ2-2 | NA | TRBD2 | TRBV18
TGTGCCAGCAAACGGTCTTCCTACAATGAGCAGTTCTTC | CASKRSSYNEQFF | TRBJ2-1 | NA | NA | TRBV12-3/TRBV12-4
TGTGCCAGCAGTCACAGGACGGGCAATCAGCCCCAGCATTTT | CASSHRTGNQPQHF | TRBJ1-5 | NA | NA | TRBV27
TGTGCCAGCAGAAGTAGCGGGAGAACGGGCGCAGATACGCAGTATTTT | CASRSSGRTGADTQYF | TRBJ2-3 | NA | NA | TRBV21-1